This note documents a single T cell receptor beta chain sequence. These data originate in a study of blood T cell repertoires in COVID-19. At the level of the study: Acute-phase and convalescent COVID-19 samples originated in the United States, Italy and Spain. T cells, B-cell-depleted T cells, or PBMCs supplied cDNA or gDNA.

As originally analysed: How many nucleated cells were present was estimated from reference gene primer amplification. The protocol was immunoSEQ multiplex PCR, while the TCRdb copy is restricted to in-frame clones and leaves out a portion. That table gives V, J and clone size, and the DNA gave D and trimming. The sample has about 130,000 clones; over 70% are singletons. V was pared by 1 base and J by 9 bases, with 13 bases between. Germline V gives CDR1 SGHVS, CDR2 FQNEAQ. This CDR3 comprises 15 residues. This clonotype originated in a man aged 50 to 60 with active COVID-19. The chain carries TRBV7-8 and TRBJ1-6; the D is unclear. Sample: peripheral blood. This CDR3 reads CASSLDGYGSSPLHF. The CDR3 DNA is TGTGCCAGCAGCTTAGATGGGTACGGGTCTTCACCCCTCCACTTT. The full variable domain, rest sourced from reference TRBV7-8 and TRBJ1-6, is GAGVSQSPRYKVAKRGQDVALRCDPISGHVSLFWYQQALGQGPEFLTYFQNEAQLDKSGLPSDRFFAERPEGSVSTLKIQRTQQEDSAVYLCASSLDGYGSSPLHFGNGTRLTVT.